This entry features one T cell receptor (beta chain) sequence. Within the sample, other DNA sequences also encode this same CDR3. This entry is derived from a study of shared clonotypes between healthy human individuals. Study at large: Those who served as donors were a couple of women and three men between the ages of 18 and 49.

Measured with immunoSEQ multiplex PCR; TCRdb has only the in-frame clones, and not every one. This table holds some 2.4 million clones, 80% to 95% found once. The CDR3 is 14 amino acids. V lost 0 bases and J lost 2, with 6 bases in between. The germline V gene has CDR1 SGHRS and CDR2 YFSETQ. V is TRBV5-1 and J is TRBJ2-1; D remains unclear. The clonotype originates from a man younger than 35 in good health. Some clones in this sample may be carry-over from other donors' samples. Sequences were obtained from naive CD4+ T cells from PBMCs. Documented subset: CD45RA+ positively selected. The CDR3 spells CASSLDGAYNEQFF. In DNA form, the CDR3 reads TGCGCCAGCAGCTTGGACGGAGCCTACAATGAGCAGTTCTTC.